These 5 T cell receptor beta chains share one sample of origin, sequenced in a study of OX40 agonist ivuxolimab in advanced cancers. The method was immunoSEQ multiplex PCR; TCRdb's version includes in-frame clones alone and lacks a portion of them. The sample consists of about 77,000 clones, roughly 84% of them appearing once. The sample was CD4+ or CD8+ T cells sorted from blood, taken in a trial of the OX40 agonist ivuxolimab. Receptors originate from an adult with an advanced solid tumor such as melanoma, head and neck, liver or kidney cancer.

V is TRBV28 and J is TRBJ2-7; D is undetermined. The CDR3 has 12 amino acids. CDR1 and CDR2 from the germline V gene are MDHEN and SYDVKM. Between the trimmed V and J ends, which lost 1 base and 2 bases, there was a span of 3 bases. In DNA form, the CDR3 reads TGTGCCAGCAGTTTATACACCTACGAGCAGTACTTC. As protein: CASSLYTYEQYF.

The chain joins TRBV28 to TRBJ1-1, with 7 bases matching TRBD1. CDR1 and CDR2 (germline): MDHEN, SYDVKM. The CDR3 loop spans 12 amino acids. J gave up 1 base and V 8 bases, and 1 base lay outside the gene matches. Here the CDR3 DNA reads TGTGCCAGCGGGACAGCGAACACTGAAGCTTTCTTT. It codes for CASGTANTEAFF.

The chain joins TRBV18 to TRBJ1-1, with D possibly TRBD1 on 6 matching bases. Germline CDR1 and CDR2: KGHSH and LQKENI. The CDR3 is 14 amino acids. The V end was cut by 1 base, the J end by 2 bases, with 8 bases between. CDR3 sequence: CASSPQGGNTEAFF. Written as DNA, the CDR3 is TGTGCCAGCTCACCACAGGGGGGCAACACTGAAGCTTTCTTT.

The gene calls are TRBV5-6 and TRBJ2-2; D is unresolved. The CDR3 is 12 residues long. CDR1 and CDR2 (germline): SGHDT, YYEEEE. Trimming left V 2 bases short and J 6 bases short, with 5 bases between. The CDR3 loop reads CASSFTPGELFF. The CDR3 DNA reads as TGTGCCAGCAGCTTTACGCCCGGGGAGCTGTTTTTT.

J is TRBJ2-7 and V is TRBV28; TRBD2 agrees at 14 bases. The CDR3 covers 15 residues. Germline CDR1 is MDHEN and CDR2 is SYDVKM. V was clipped by 6 bases and J by 6 bases; unmatched bases: 7. The CDR3 DNA sequence: TGTGCCAGCAGCCCCGGGACTAGCGGGAGTCGCGAGCAGTACTTC. Translation: CASSPGTSGSREQYF.